The rows below give T cell receptor beta chains drawn from one sample of a study of T cell clonotyping in hematopoietic cell transplantation. TCRdb's copy holds only in-frame clones and misses some; the assay was immunoSEQ multiplex PCR. The table shows roughly 9,000 clones, with 85% occurring only once. Specimen: PBMCs, collected 180 days after allogeneic stem cell transplant. The receptors derive from a female patient in her thirties or forties who had an allogeneic stem cell transplant, so the T cells may come from the graft donor. Some clones in this sample may be carry-over from other donors' samples. Each CDR3 is given with its conserved first and last residue. Each record gives: V gene, J gene, D gene, clone size, CDR3 DNA, CDR3 protein. The D gene is left open where the match is weak. Only some rows state a clone size, as once, few, many or a class for expanded clones.

v_gene: TRBV5-6; j_gene: TRBJ2-3; d_gene: .; abundance: .; CDR3nt: TGTGCCAGCAGCTTGGACGGGGCAGCCTCCCGTTATACGCAGTATTTT; CDR3aa: CASSLDGAASRYTQYF
v_gene: TRBV7-2; j_gene: TRBJ2-7; d_gene: .; abundance: .; CDR3nt: TGTGCCAGCAGCTTAGCCGGGACCGCTCACTACGAGCAGTACTTC; CDR3aa: CASSLAGTAHYEQYF
v_gene: TRBV6-5; j_gene: TRBJ2-7; d_gene: TRBD1; abundance: .; CDR3nt: TGTGCCAGCAGCCGGGACAGGTGGGGTGGCGAGCAGTACTTC; CDR3aa: CASSRDRWGGEQYF
v_gene: TRBV14; j_gene: TRBJ1-3; d_gene: .; abundance: once; CDR3nt: TGTGCCAGCACCGGGGAGGGGGGGGCAGGAAACACCATATATTTT; CDR3aa: CASTGEGGAGNTIYF
v_gene: TRBV4-3; j_gene: TRBJ2-7; d_gene: TRBD1; abundance: .; CDR3nt: TGCGCCAGCAGCCAAGGCCGGGACAGGCCTTCCTACGAGCAGTACTTC; CDR3aa: CASSQGRDRPSYEQYF
v_gene: TRBV4-3; j_gene: TRBJ2-7; d_gene: TRBD2; abundance: .; CDR3nt: TGCGCCAGCAGCCGAGACGAGGCGGGGGGGAGGGACGAGCAGTACTTC; CDR3aa: CASSRDEAGGRDEQYF
v_gene: TRBV4-3; j_gene: TRBJ1-2; d_gene: .; abundance: .; CDR3nt: TGCGCCAGCAGCCAAGATAGGGGGGATAACTATGGCTACACCTTC; CDR3aa: CASSQDRGDNYGYTF
v_gene: TRBV7-2; j_gene: TRBJ1-2; d_gene: .; abundance: .; CDR3nt: TGTGCCAGCAGCTTAGCCGCGGGGGCGCGATATGGCTACACCTTC; CDR3aa: CASSLAAGARYGYTF
v_gene: TRBV7-2; j_gene: TRBJ2-5; d_gene: TRBD1; abundance: .; CDR3nt: TGTGCCAGCAGATTTAACAGGGGTAGAGGAGAGACCCAGTACTTC; CDR3aa: CASRFNRGRGETQYF
v_gene: TRBV11-2; j_gene: TRBJ1-3; d_gene: .; abundance: .; CDR3nt: TGTGCCACCACTCTTGGGCCAGGAAACACCATATATTTT; CDR3aa: CATTLGPGNTIYF
v_gene: TRBV18; j_gene: TRBJ2-7; d_gene: TRBD1; abundance: .; CDR3nt: TGTGCCAGCTCACCTTCTGTGACAGGGGGCGACGAGCAGTACTTC; CDR3aa: CASSPSVTGGDEQYF
v_gene: TRBV4-1; j_gene: TRBJ2-7; d_gene: .; abundance: .; CDR3nt: TGCGCCAGCAGCGGGGACTACGAGCAGTACTTC; CDR3aa: CASSGDYEQYF
v_gene: TRBV5-1; j_gene: TRBJ1-1; d_gene: .; abundance: once; CDR3nt: TGCGCCAGCAGCCCTGGTCCCGGCCGAGCGACTGAAGCTTTCTTT; CDR3aa: CASSPGPGRATEAFF
v_gene: TRBV4-2; j_gene: TRBJ2-2; d_gene: TRBD2; abundance: .; CDR3nt: TGTGCCAGCAGCCGAAATAGCGGGGGAAGTAACACCGGGGAGCTGTTTTTT; CDR3aa: CASSRNSGGSNTGELFF
v_gene: TRBV11-3; j_gene: TRBJ1-1; d_gene: .; abundance: .; CDR3nt: TGTGCCAGCAGCTTACCCCCCGGGACGGCGAACACTGAAGCTTTCTTT; CDR3aa: CASSLPPGTANTEAFF
v_gene: TRBV7-2; j_gene: TRBJ2-2; d_gene: TRBD1; abundance: .; CDR3nt: TGTGCCAGCAGCCTCCTCAGGGGGCCGAACACCGGGGAGCTGTTTTTT; CDR3aa: CASSLLRGPNTGELFF
v_gene: TRBV14; j_gene: TRBJ2-3; d_gene: TRBD1; abundance: .; CDR3nt: TGTGCCAGCAGCCAAGATCTAGGCAGGGGGTGTTATTTT; CDR3aa: CASSQDLGRGCYF
v_gene: TRBV6-5; j_gene: TRBJ2-5; d_gene: TRBD1; abundance: .; CDR3nt: TGTGCCAGCAGTTACCGGACAGGGGCCGTAGAGACCCAGTACTTC; CDR3aa: CASSYRTGAVETQYF
v_gene: TRBV6-5; j_gene: TRBJ2-7; d_gene: .; abundance: once; CDR3nt: TGTGCCAGCCCTTTTCCACCAAGTATCCTTTACGAGCAGTACTTC; CDR3aa: CASPFPPSILYEQYF
v_gene: TRBV5-4; j_gene: TRBJ1-2; d_gene: TRBD1; abundance: .; CDR3nt: TGTGCCAGCAGACATGAGGACAGGGCTGGCTACACCTTC; CDR3aa: CASRHEDRAGYTF
v_gene: TRBV28; j_gene: TRBJ1-6; d_gene: TRBD1; abundance: .; CDR3nt: TGTGCCAGCAGTCCTAACCGGCGACAGGGACAGTCACCCCTCCACTTT; CDR3aa: CASSPNRRQGQSPLHF
v_gene: TRBV10-2; j_gene: TRBJ1-2; d_gene: TRBD1; abundance: .; CDR3nt: TGCGCCAGCAGAGCGACAGGGGACTATGGCTACACCTTC; CDR3aa: CASRATGDYGYTF
v_gene: TRBV5-6; j_gene: TRBJ1-4; d_gene: TRBD1; abundance: .; CDR3nt: TGTGCCAGCAGCTTGGGAAGGACAGGGGTAGTAAAACTGTTTTTT; CDR3aa: CASSLGRTGVVKLFF
v_gene: TRBV27; j_gene: TRBJ2-7; d_gene: .; abundance: medium-sized; CDR3nt: TGTGCCAGCAGTGCCGGGACGCGGATCTACGAGCAGTACTTC; CDR3aa: CASSAGTRIYEQYF
v_gene: TRBV2; j_gene: TRBJ1-1; d_gene: .; abundance: few; CDR3nt: TGTGCCAGCAGCCTGAACACTGAAGCTTTCTTT; CDR3aa: CASSLNTEAFF
v_gene: TRBV4-2; j_gene: TRBJ1-4; d_gene: .; abundance: .; CDR3nt: TGTGCCAGCAGGGGCACCCGGACAGCTGATGAAAAACTGTTTTTT; CDR3aa: CASRGTRTADEKLFF
v_gene: TRBV9; j_gene: TRBJ2-2; d_gene: TRBD1; abundance: .; CDR3nt: TGTGCCAGCAGCCTCCGAGACAGGGATCCCGGGGAGCTGTTTTTT; CDR3aa: CASSLRDRDPGELFF
v_gene: TRBV6-1; j_gene: TRBJ1-5; d_gene: .; abundance: .; CDR3nt: TGTGCCAGCAGTGAAGGTCCGGCCATAACACAGCCCCAGCATTTT; CDR3aa: CASSEGPAITQPQHF
v_gene: TRBV5-6; j_gene: TRBJ2-5; d_gene: .; abundance: .; CDR3nt: TGTGCCAGCAGCATCCCCCCCCGGGGATACTCCCAAGAGACCCAGTACTTC; CDR3aa: CASSIPPRGYSQETQYF
v_gene: TRBV6-5; j_gene: TRBJ1-2; d_gene: .; abundance: .; CDR3nt: TGTGCCAGCTTGAGGCCGGGATATGGCTACACCTTC; CDR3aa: CASLRPGYGYTF
v_gene: TRBV30; j_gene: TRBJ1-2; d_gene: TRBD1; abundance: .; CDR3nt: TGTGCCTGGGGGACAGGGATTATTCGAGGCTACACCTTC; CDR3aa: CAWGTGIIRGYTF
v_gene: TRBV13; j_gene: TRBJ1-2; d_gene: .; abundance: .; CDR3nt: TGTGCCAGCAGCTTGTCAGGGGACACCTATGGCTACACCTTC; CDR3aa: CASSLSGDTYGYTF
v_gene: TRBV25-1; j_gene: TRBJ1-1; d_gene: TRBD1; abundance: .; CDR3nt: TGTGCCAGCACGGGACAGTTGAACACTGAAGCTTTCTTT; CDR3aa: CASTGQLNTEAFF
v_gene: TRBV7-2; j_gene: TRBJ2-5; d_gene: TRBD2; abundance: .; CDR3nt: TGTGCCAGCAGCTTGGTTGGGGGACTAGCGGGGGAGACCCAGTACTTC; CDR3aa: CASSLVGGLAGETQYF
v_gene: TRBV18; j_gene: TRBJ2-3; d_gene: .; abundance: .; CDR3nt: TGTGCCAGCTCACCAGTAGTATATAGCCTGCCTTCAGATACGCAGTATTTT; CDR3aa: CASSPVVYSLPSDTQYF
v_gene: TRBV6-1; j_gene: TRBJ2-1; d_gene: .; abundance: .; CDR3nt: TGTGCCAGCTCAGCCGGGCCTCGGACCTACAATGAGCAGTTCTTC; CDR3aa: CASSAGPRTYNEQFF
v_gene: TRBV9; j_gene: TRBJ1-5; d_gene: .; abundance: .; CDR3nt: TGTGCCAGCAGCCCCCAGGGGAGCAATCAGCCCCAGCATTTT; CDR3aa: CASSPQGSNQPQHF